The 8 T cell receptor beta chains below were found in one sample sequenced in a study of T-cell reconstitution after alpha-beta-depleted transplantation in children. As it was prepared, the TCRbeta library received unique molecular identifiers. TCRdb reanalysed the PCR reads using MiXCR and keeps one entry per CDR3 protein. The repertoire has about 130,000 distinct CDR3 sequences, around a tenth of them found once; the top ten carry about 25%. The sequencing used PBMCs, mostly from graft donor cells, collected 180 days after TCRalphabeta/CD19-depleted stem cell transplant. These TCRs come from a girl under three years old who had a stem cell transplant for combined immunodeficiency, so the T cells may come from the graft donor.

The J gene is TRBJ1-1, the V gene TRBV29-1; no clear D. The V end was cut by 2 bases, the J end by 1 base, with 14 bases between. Germline V gives CDR1 SQVTM, CDR2 ANQGSEA. This CDR3 spans 15 amino acids. The DNA of the CDR3 is TGCAGCGTTGAAAGGAGGAGATTACGGAACACTGAAGCTTTCTTT. It yields the protein CSVERRRLRNTEAFF. Filled out from reference TRBV29-1 and TRBJ1-1, the complete variable domain reads SAVISQKPSRDICQRGTSLTIQCQVDSQVTMMFWYRQQPGQSLTLIATANQGSEATYESGFVIDKFPISRPNLTFSTLTVSNMSPEDSSIYLCSVERRRLRNTEAFFGQGTRLTVV.

The chain links TRBV13 to TRBJ2-7; 8 nucleotides line up with TRBD1. The germline V gene encodes CDR1 PRHDT and CDR2 FYEKMQ (reference sequence). With V trimmed by 4 bases and J by 6 bases, 2 bases remained unmatched. The CDR3 consists of 12 residues. CDR3 protein: CASSSTGVEQYF. The CDR3 nucleotides read TGTGCCAGCAGCTCGACAGGGGTCGAGCAGTACTTC. Variable domain in full (rest from reference TRBV13 and TRBJ2-7): AAGVIQSPRHLIKEKRETATLKCYPIPRHDTVYWYQQGPGQDPQFLISFYEKMQSDKGSIPDRFSAQQFSDYHSELNMSSLELGDSALYFCASSSTGVEQYFGPGTRLTVT.

This clonotype has just a few counts. V is TRBV5-1 and J is TRBJ2-2; D is possibly TRBD1 (6 bases). This CDR3 comprises 15 residues. From germline, CDR1 is SGHRS and CDR2 YFSETQ. The V end lost 4 bases, the J end lost 4 bases, and 14 bases lay between the germline ends. The CDR3 bases are TGCGCCAGCAGCCTCGGACAGCCGGGCACCGGGGAGCTGTTTTTT. Protein sequence: CASSLGQPGTGELFF.

This clonotype was seen many times. The genes are TRBV7-3 and TRBJ2-3; D is undetermined. Germline-derived CDR1 and CDR2 are SGHTA and FQGTGA. Trimming removed 4 bases from V and 2 bases from J, with 10 bases in between. The CDR3 runs to 14 residues. CDR3 bases: TGTGCCAGCAGCTGGCAAGGATACACAGATACGCAGTATTTT. Its protein product is CASSWQGYTDTQYF. The full variable domain, its missing parts supplied by reference TRBV7-3 and TRBJ2-3, is GAGVSQTPSNKVTEKGKYVELRCDPISGHTALYWYRQSLGQGPEFLIYFQGTGAADDSGLPNDRFFAVRPEGSVSTLKIQRTERGDSAVYLCASSWQGYTDTQYFGPGTRLTVL.

V usage is TRBV4-3 and J usage is TRBJ2-3, with D perhaps TRBD2 (6 bases). The V end lost 1 base, the J end lost 1 base, and 12 bases lay between the germline ends. The CDR3 sequence is 16 residues long. Germline V gene sequence: CDR1 LGHNA, CDR2 YSLEER. The CDR3 bases are TGCGCCAGCAGCCAAGGTGTCGCGGGACGCACAGATACGCAGTATTTT. Translating it yields CASSQGVAGRTDTQYF.

This clonotype has just a few counts. CDR3 amino acids: CASSRDSSGANVLTF. In nucleotides, the CDR3 is TGTGCCAGCAGCAGGGATTCCTCTGGGGCCAACGTCCTGACTTTC. The rearrangement uses TRBV6-1 and TRBJ2-6, with D possibly being TRBD1 (5 bases). The CDR3 is made up of 15 amino acids. Germline CDR1 and CDR2: MNHNS and SASEGT. Trimming shortened V by 6 bases and J by 0 bases, and 9 bases separated the two germline ends.

CDR3 protein: CASRRDSAKAQHF. Written as DNA, the CDR3 is TGTGCCAGCAGGCGGGACAGCGCAAAAGCCCAGCATTTT. V is TRBV12-3 or TRBV12-4 and J is TRBJ1-5, with 7 bases aligning to TRBD1. The CDR3 loop spans 13 amino acids. After removal of 6 bases from V and 11 bases from J, the junction contained 10 bases not matched to a gene.

J is TRBJ2-3 and V is TRBV14; D remains unclear. Germline assignment: CDR1 SGHDN and CDR2 FVKESK. The CDR3 is 12 amino acids. Trimming stripped 1 base from V and 6 bases from J, with 5 bases between. The CDR3 region has the DNA TGTGCCAGCAGCCAAGCATGGGATACGCAGTATTTT. Protein: CASSQAWDTQYF.